Below, 10 T cell receptor beta chains from the same sample are listed, as sequenced in a study of T-cell reconstitution after alpha-beta-depleted transplantation in children. Unique molecular identifiers were built into the TCRbeta library. TCRdb itself ran the PCR reads through MiXCR, one entry per CDR3 protein. The data contain around 700,000 distinct CDR3 sequences, roughly 13% of them singletons. Sequences were derived from PBMCs, sampled before TCRalphabeta/CD19-depleted stem cell transplant. All receptors derive from a girl aged 2-15 years with congenital amegakaryocytic thrombocytopenia, due to receive a stem cell transplant.

The chain has TRBV30 and TRBJ1-2; a weak D match, TRBD1 (5 bases). CDR3 length equals 15 residues. V lost 3 bases and J 5 bases, leaving 19 bases between the germline ends. Germline V CDR1 and CDR2: GTSNPN, SVGIG (reference sequence). The CDR3 sequence is CAWSPGHPGGYGYTF. The CDR3 bases are TGTGCCTGGAGCCCCGGACACCCGGGGGGATATGGCTACACCTTC.

This clonotype was picked up many times. The gene calls are TRBV12-3 or TRBV12-4 and TRBJ1-6; D gene ambiguous. V gave up 7 bases and J gave up 7 bases, with 17 bases separating them. This CDR3 is 15 amino acids long. CDR3 loop: CASKLRGMGNSPLHF. The CDR3 DNA reads TGTGCCAGCAAACTTCGAGGGATGGGAAATTCACCCCTCCACTTT.

This clonotype showed up many times. The rearrangement links TRBV6-1 to TRBJ1-4; D possibly corresponds to TRBD1 (6 bases). V was cut by 3 bases and J by 5 bases, with 22 bases left in between. This CDR3 has 18 residues. Per the germline V gene, CDR1 is MNHNS and CDR2 is SASEGT. Written as DNA, the CDR3 is TGTGCCAGCAGTGAGACAGGATCGGTATTGGGGCGGAATGAAAAACTGTTTTTT. Its protein product is CASSETGSVLGRNEKLFF.

A word on this clonotype: Relative to the germline gene, one junction end is altered; a read error may explain this. This rearrangement joins TRBV5-1 to TRBJ2-3; D remains ambiguous. The CDR3 consists of 12 residues. CDR1 and CDR2 (germline): SGHRS, YFSETQ. In DNA form, the CDR3 reads TGCGCCAGCAGCCGAACCACAGATAAGCAGTATTTT. Its translation: CASSRTTDKQYF.

This clonotype was picked up one time. Given a much more abundant clone one base away, this may be a read error. The V call is TRBV7-2, the J call TRBJ2-7, with 10 bases aligning to TRBD2. Germline CDR1 SGHTA, CDR2 FQGNSA. This CDR3 comprises 14 residues. The V segment lost 6 bases and the J segment 2 bases; nucleotides outside the gene matches: 4. The CDR3 loop is CASRTSGPPYEQYF. CDR3 DNA: TGTGCCAGCAGGACTAGCGGGCCGCCCTACGAGCAGTACTTC.

This clonotype was counted at least ten times. The CDR3 DNA follows: TGCAGCGTCCAAGGGGGGTCTAATGAAAAACTGTTTTTT. Its translation: CSVQGGSNEKLFF. The V and J genes are TRBV29-1 and TRBJ1-4, with a weak D call TRBD1 (6 bases). The CDR3 has 13 amino acids. The germline V gene encodes CDR1 SQVTM and CDR2 ANQGSEA. Trimming removed 6 bases at V and 3 bases at J, with 11 bases between.

In its sample, this clonotype was seen a few times. The chain carries TRBV29-1 and TRBJ2-7; 9 positions agree with TRBD1. After removal of 8 bases from V and 4 bases from J, the junction contained 9 bases not matched to a gene. The germline gives CDR1 SQVTM, CDR2 ANQGSEA. CDR3 length equals 13 residues. The CDR3 reads CSSSEGTGYEQYF. CDR3 in DNA: TGCAGCTCTTCAGAGGGGACAGGGTACGAGCAGTACTTC.

The chain has TRBV5-1 and TRBJ2-6, with a weak D call TRBD2 (6 bases). The CDR3 is made up of 16 amino acids. Trimming shortened V by 4 bases and J by 0 bases, and 11 bases separated the two germline ends. CDR1 SGHRS and CDR2 YFSETQ come from the germline V gene. CDR3 protein: CASSRSGSSGANVLTF. The CDR3 coding sequence is TGCGCCAGCAGCCGCAGCGGGTCCTCTGGGGCCAACGTCCTGACTTTC.

This clonotype was detected a few times. The rearrangement links TRBV11-2 to TRBJ2-4, with TRBD2 matching 8 bases. CDR1 and CDR2 (germline): SGHAT, FQNNGV. The junction had 12 bases not matched to a gene; V was cut back by 1 base and J by 4 bases. This CDR3 is 18 amino acids long. In DNA form, the CDR3 reads TGTGCCAGCAGCTTAGGACCCCTGGTCACTAGCGGAAAAAACATTCAGTACTTC. It specifies CASSLGPLVTSGKNIQYF.

Many counts were recorded for this clonotype. The chain recombines TRBV5-1 with TRBJ2-1; 7 bases align to TRBD2. Per the germline V gene, CDR1 is SGHRS and CDR2 is YFSETQ. Losses at the gene ends were 5 bases for V and 5 bases for J; bases not matched to a gene: 7. The CDR3 has 14 residues. The CDR3 DNA follows: TGCGCCAGCAGACGGCAGCGGGATGACAATGAGCAGTTCTTC. Amino acids: CASRRQRDDNEQFF.